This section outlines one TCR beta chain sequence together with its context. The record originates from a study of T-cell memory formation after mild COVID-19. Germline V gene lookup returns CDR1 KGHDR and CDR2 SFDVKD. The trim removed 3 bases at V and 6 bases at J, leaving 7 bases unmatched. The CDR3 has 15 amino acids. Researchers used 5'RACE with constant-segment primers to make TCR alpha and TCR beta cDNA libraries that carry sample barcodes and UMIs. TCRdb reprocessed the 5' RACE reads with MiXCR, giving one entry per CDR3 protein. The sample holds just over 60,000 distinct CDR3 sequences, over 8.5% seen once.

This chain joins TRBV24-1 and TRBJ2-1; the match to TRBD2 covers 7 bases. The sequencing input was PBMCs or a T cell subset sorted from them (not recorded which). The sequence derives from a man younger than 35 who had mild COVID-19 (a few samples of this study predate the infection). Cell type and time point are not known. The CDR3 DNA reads TGTGCCACCAGTGATCCCCTTTCTAGCGGCAATGAGCAGTTCTTC. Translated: CATSDPLSSGNEQFF.